The 18 T cell receptor beta chains below come from one sample, sequenced in a study of graft-versus-host responses after intestinal transplantation. The repertoire was sequenced with immunoSEQ multiplex PCR; TCRdb's copy has only in-frame clones and lacks some. The repertoire consists of 140,000 or so clones, with around nine tenths occurring once and the leading ten covering around 0.2%. These receptors have no identified antigens. This specimen consisted of unstimulated CD4+ T cells sorted from spleen or lymph node cells, obtained before intestinal transplant. The receptors originated from a human donor who received an intestinal transplant.

This chain links TRBV25-1 with TRBJ1-3, with 8 bases lining up with TRBD1. Per germline, CDR1 MGHDK and CDR2 SYGVNS. Losses at the gene ends were 3 bases for V and 3 bases for J; bases not matched to a gene: 7. The CDR3 length is 16 residues. For the CDR3, the DNA is TGTGCCAGCAGTGATCCGGGACAGGCTAATGGAAACACCATATATTTT. Amino acids: CASSDPGQANGNTIYF.

The J gene is TRBJ2-3, the V gene TRBV25-1, with D hard to call. This CDR3 spans 13 amino acids. Trimming took off 3 bases at V and 2 bases at J, with 6 bases between the two ends. Germline V gene data show CDR1 as MGHDK and CDR2 as SYGVNS. CDR3 residues: CASSDRVTDTQYF. The CDR3 DNA follows: TGTGCCAGCAGTGACCGGGTCACAGATACGCAGTATTTT.

The V gene is TRBV30, the J gene TRBJ2-2; 12 bases are a match to TRBD1. The V segment lost 3 bases and the J segment 3 bases; nucleotides outside the gene matches: 11. The CDR3 loop spans 18 amino acids. Germline V CDR1 and CDR2: GTSNPN, SVGIG (reference sequence). The CDR3 protein is CAWRRDRGRGWDTGELFF. The CDR3 coding sequence is TGTGCCTGGAGGCGGGACAGGGGGCGGGGGTGGGACACCGGGGAGCTGTTTTTT.

The gene calls are TRBV2 and TRBJ2-7; TRBD2 agrees at 14 bases. Germline CDR1 and CDR2: SNHLY and FYNNEI. Unmatched junction bases numbered 8, after V lost 6 bases and J lost 10 bases. CDR3 length: 14 amino acids. The CDR3 sequence is CASSPVGTSGRQYF. CDR3 bases: TGTGCCAGCAGCCCAGTGGGGACTAGCGGGAGACAGTACTTC.

The genes are TRBV13 and TRBJ2-5; 8 positions agree with TRBD2. The end of the DNA fits TRBJ2-7 better, so the J call may be wrong. Looked up from germline, CDR1 is PRHDT and CDR2 is FYEKMQ (reference sequence). This CDR3 comprises 16 residues. The CDR3: CASSNLLAASSYEQYF. In DNA, the CDR3 is TGTGCCAGCAGCAACTTACTAGCGGCGAGCTCCTACGAGCAGTACTTC.

V usage is TRBV4-3 and J usage is TRBJ2-4, with D perhaps TRBD2 (6 bases). CDR3 length equals 14 residues. Germline V gene sequence: CDR1 LGHNA, CDR2 YSLEER. V lost 4 bases to trimming and J lost 3 bases, with 10 bases between them. The CDR3 sequence: CASSLTGGKNIQYF. The DNA for the CDR3 is TGCGCCAGCAGCCTGACCGGGGGCAAAAACATTCAGTACTTC.

This clone was detected once. CDR3: CASSLAVTSGRTDTQYF. Written as DNA, the CDR3 is TGTGCCAGCAGCTTGGCCGTGACTAGCGGGAGAACAGATACGCAGTATTTT. The chain joins TRBV5-4 to TRBJ2-3, with 12 bases fitting TRBD2. The germline V gene encodes CDR1 SGHNT and CDR2 YYREEE (reference sequence). This CDR3 is built from 17 residues. The trim removed 0 bases at V and 3 bases at J, leaving 5 bases unmatched.

V is TRBV15 and J is TRBJ1-1; 9 nucleotides match TRBD1. With 0 bases clipped from V and 11 bases from J, the junction kept 10 bases outside the gene matches. CDR1 and CDR2 from the germline V gene are LNHNV and YYDKDF (reference sequence). This CDR3 is 15 amino acids long. CDR3 protein: CATSRDSRQGTGAFF. The CDR3 DNA is TGTGCCACCAGCAGAGACTCCCGGCAGGGGACAGGGGCTTTCTTT.

The rearrangement links TRBV11-3 to TRBJ2-3; tentatively, D is TRBD2 (5 bases). Per the germline V gene, CDR1 is SGHNT and CDR2 is YENEEA. This CDR3 contains 14 residues. Trimming left V 3 bases short and J 2 bases short, with 9 bases between. CDR3 loop: CASSLGAFTDTQYF. CDR3 in DNA: TGTGCCAGCAGCTTGGGAGCATTCACAGATACGCAGTATTTT.

The V call is TRBV19, the J call TRBJ2-7; 10 nucleotides align to TRBD2. The CDR3 loop spans 18 amino acids. V was clipped by 4 bases and J by 6 bases; unmatched bases: 18. CDR1 is LNHDA, CDR2 SQIVND, per germline (reference sequence). CDR3: CASSTYSLAGARGSEQYF. The CDR3 DNA follows: TGTGCCAGTAGTACCTACTCTCTAGCGGGAGCCCGTGGTAGCGAGCAGTACTTC. Combining the CDR3 with reference TRBV19 and TRBJ2-7 gives the whole variable domain DGGITQSPKYLFRKEGQNVTLSCEQNLNHDAMYWYRQDPGQGLRLIYYSQIVNDFQKGDIAEGYSVSREKKESFPLTVTSAQKNPTAFYLCASSTYSLAGARGSEQYFGPGTRLTVT.

This clone was recorded only once. In DNA, the CDR3 is TGTGCCAGCAGCACTTTGACTCGAGGGTACGAGCAGTACTTC. Protein product: CASSTLTRGYEQYF. The genes are TRBV7-9 and TRBJ2-5; D perhaps matches TRBD2 (5 bases). With the DNA end fitting TRBJ2-7 better, the J assignment may be wrong. Germline V gene lookup returns CDR1 SEHNR and CDR2 FQNEAQ (reference sequence). There are 14 residues in the CDR3.

This clone was observed once. J is TRBJ2-7 and V is TRBV5-1, with D unclear. The CDR3 contains 15 residues. V shed 0 bases and J shed 5 bases, with 15 bases lying between them. Germline V lookup: CDR1 SGHRS, CDR2 YFSETQ. CDR3 sequence: CASSLGGQLTNEQYF. The CDR3 region has the DNA TGCGCCAGCAGCTTGGGTGGCCAGCTTACGAACGAGCAGTACTTC.

V gene TRBV18 combines with J gene TRBJ1-1; D not resolved. V gave up 2 bases and J gave up 6 bases, with 10 bases separating them. CDR3 size: 13 residues. In germline, CDR1 is KGHSH, CDR2 LQKENI. The CDR3 sequence is CASSPSLGPEAFF. The CDR3 region has the DNA TGTGCCAGCTCACCATCTTTAGGCCCTGAAGCTTTCTTT.

Here the CDR3 reads CATVTGTNEKLFF. The CDR3 DNA is TGTGCCACCGTGACAGGGACTAATGAAAAACTGTTTTTT. The chain recombines TRBV28 with TRBJ1-4, with 7 bases matching TRBD1. From germline, CDR1 is MDHEN and CDR2 SYDVKM. The CDR3 loop spans 13 amino acids. Trimming removed 10 bases from V and 2 bases from J; junction bases left unmatched: 4.

The genes are TRBV11-2 and TRBJ1-1, with no clear D. The CDR3 sequence is 16 residues long. Trimming cost V 5 bases and J 1 base, with 17 bases left between them. Germline loops: CDR1 SGHAT, CDR2 FQNNGV. The CDR3 sequence is CASSPHGPSANTEAFF. The CDR3 DNA follows: TGTGCCAGCAGCCCCCATGGGCCGTCGGCGAACACTGAAGCTTTCTTT.

The rearrangement links TRBV4-2 to TRBJ1-1, with 8 bases fitting TRBD1. Germline trimming cut 4 bases from V and 1 base from J; bases unmatched to any gene: 5. CDR3 size: 15 residues. Germline V gives CDR1 LGHNA, CDR2 YNFKEQ. CDR3 nucleotide sequence: TGTGCCAGCAGCCTTTTCGACAGGGGGAACACTGAAGCTTTCTTT. It encodes CASSLFDRGNTEAFF.

The V gene is TRBV7-2, the J gene TRBJ2-5; tentatively, D is TRBD1 or TRBD2 (5 bases each). CDR1 and CDR2 (germline): SGHTA, FQGNSA. The V gene lost 5 bases and the J gene lost 1 base, with 14 bases spanning the gap. The CDR3 loop spans 15 amino acids. In nucleotides, the CDR3 is TGTGCCAGCAGCCGAGGGGCAGAAGTCCAAGAGACCCAGTACTTC. Protein sequence: CASSRGAEVQETQYF.

This chain uses TRBV7-3 with TRBJ2-1; D perhaps matches TRBD2 (5 bases). There are 15 residues in the CDR3. In germline, CDR1 is SGHTA, CDR2 FQGTGA. V lost 1 base and J lost 3, with 10 bases in between. This chain's CDR3 is CASSLNRGGYNEQFF. The CDR3 nucleotides are TGTGCCAGCAGCTTAAATCGAGGAGGCTACAATGAGCAGTTCTTC.